This TCR gamma chain was captured in a study of intestinal T cells in coeliac disease. The CDR3 is 16 amino acids. Losses at the gene ends were 8 bases for V and 1 base for J; bases not matched to a gene: 11. Nine to eleven formalin-fixed paraffin-embedded scrolls, each 5 µm thick, supplied each case's genomic DNA. This clone is labeled hyperexpanded. The sample carries other DNA sequences with the same CDR3. The TRG library came from about 0.2 ug of biopsy DNA amplified with LymphoTrack primers. TCRdb reanalysed the multiplex PCR reads with CATT. The sample contains approximately 280 gamma-chain clones, approximately 60% of which appear only once.

The TCR sequence derives from a human donor who served as a control with a normal duodenal biopsy, not a healthy volunteer. This rearrangement joins TRGV10 to TRGJP1. TRGV10 is recorded as an ORF, its role being uncertain. Material for sequencing was a duodenal biopsy. DNA of the CDR3: TGTGCTGCGTGGGATATTTTTTGTACCACTGGTTGGTTCAAGATATTT. This encodes CAAWDIFCTTGWFKIF.